A single sample is the source of the 13 T cell receptor beta chains below, sequenced in a study of radiation and T cells in renal cell carcinoma. The data were produced by immunoSEQ multiplex PCR, yet TCRdb's version contains in-frame clones alone and is incomplete. The data contain tens of thousands of clones, roughly nine tenths of them singletons. The time point is: blood 4 weeks post-SBRT, at nephrectomy. Indicated treatment: 15 Gy SBRT to primary tumor, nephrectomy 4 weeks later. This sample comprised blood, obtained from a patient whose treatment included radiotherapy and nephrectomy. The receptors come from a woman in her 70s with renal cell carcinoma.

J is TRBJ1-5 and V is TRBV6-6, with 8 nucleotides matching TRBD1. The junction had 4 bases not matched to a gene; V was cut back by 6 bases and J by 6 bases. CDR1 is MNHNY, CDR2 SVGAGI, per germline (reference sequence). This CDR3 region has 13 residues. CDR3 nucleotide sequence: TGTGCCAGCAGAGGACAGGGCCCTCAGCCCCAGCATTTT. It codes for CASRGQGPQPQHF.

V is TRBV7-9 and J is TRBJ1-1; 8 positions agree with TRBD1. The CDR3 has 14 amino acids. V trimming: 6 bases; J trimming: 4 bases; junction bases outside the gene matches: 7. Germline values: CDR1 SEHNR, CDR2 FQNEAQ (reference sequence). CDR3 coding DNA: TGTGCCAGCAGACGTCAGGGGGCCGTCACTGAAGCTTTCTTT. It encodes CASRRQGAVTEAFF. Looking up the rest from reference TRBV7-9 and TRBJ1-1 gives the full variable domain: DTGVSQNPRHKITKRGQNVTFRCDPISEHNRLYWYRQTLGQGPEFLTYFQNEAQLEKSRLLSDRFSAERPKGSFSTLEIQRTEQGDSAMYLCASRRQGAVTEAFFGQGTRLTVV.

The chain links TRBV5-1 to TRBJ1-3; D not certain. The germline V gene encodes CDR1 SGHRS and CDR2 YFSETQ. V was clipped by 0 bases and J by 4 bases, with 11 bases between them. The CDR3 runs 15 residues. The CDR3 bases are TGCGCCAGCAGCTTGGTTCCGGGGAACGGAAACACCATATATTTT. It specifies CASSLVPGNGNTIYF.

This clone was detected once. This chain uses TRBV19 with TRBJ1-6; tentative D call: TRBD1 (6 bases). Germline loops: CDR1 LNHDA, CDR2 SQIVND (reference sequence). Trimming stripped 4 bases from V and 4 bases from J, with 14 bases between. This CDR3 contains 16 residues. The CDR3 is CASSTPGATYNSPLHF. CDR3 in DNA: TGTGCCAGTAGTACACCAGGGGCCACGTATAATTCACCCCTCCACTTT.

The chain has TRBV18 and TRBJ2-1, with unresolved D. The CDR3 loop spans 15 amino acids. Germline loops: CDR1 KGHSH, CDR2 LQKENI. Trimming cost V 3 bases and J 0 bases, with 9 bases left between them. CDR3 DNA sequence: TGTGCCAGCTCACCGAGCCAGATCTCCTACAATGAGCAGTTCTTC. Its protein product is CASSPSQISYNEQFF.

The chain links TRBV5-6 to TRBJ2-5; D unresolved. CDR1 is SGHDT and CDR2 is YYEEEE in the germline V gene. Trimming left V 0 bases short and J 5 bases short, with 5 bases between. This CDR3 has 12 residues. The DNA for the CDR3 is TGTGCCAGCAGCTTGGGCCGGGAGACCCAGTACTTC. Residues: CASSLGRETQYF.

V is TRBV28 and J is TRBJ2-6; D not certain. V lost 10 bases to trimming and J lost 0 bases, with 7 bases between them. CDR3 length: 13 amino acids. Germline loops: CDR1 MDHEN, CDR2 SYDVKM. The CDR3 DNA follows: TGTGCCACACTTTACTCTGGGGCCAACGTCCTGACTTTC. Its translation: CATLYSGANVLTF.

This chain uses TRBV6-5 with TRBJ1-1; 8 bases map to TRBD1. This CDR3 has 15 residues. V lost 6 bases, J lost 1 base, and 7 bases stayed unmatched. Germline values: CDR1 MNHEY, CDR2 SVGAGI. The CDR3 DNA reads TGTGCCAGCAGCTGGGGGACAGGCCGGAACACTGAAGCTTTCTTT. Its protein product is CASSWGTGRNTEAFF.

This chain uses TRBV5-6 with TRBJ1-2; 10 nucleotides agree with TRBD1. After removal of 4 bases from V and 2 bases from J, the junction contained 8 bases not matched to a gene. Germline loops: CDR1 SGHDT, CDR2 YYEEEE. The CDR3 covers 16 residues. The CDR3 loop reads CASSHRDRGLNYGYTF. In DNA form, the CDR3 reads TGTGCCAGCAGCCACCGGGACAGGGGTTTGAACTATGGCTACACCTTC.

The rearrangement uses TRBV5-8 and TRBJ2-7; 8 bases match TRBD1. The CDR3 has 15 residues. V shed 6 bases and J 0 bases; nucleotides not matched to a gene: 8. In germline, CDR1 is SGHTS, CDR2 YDEGEE. The CDR3 region is CASTIGTGYSYEQYF. The DNA of the CDR3 is TGTGCCAGCACAATCGGGACAGGATACTCCTACGAGCAGTACTTC.

The chain uses TRBV20-1 and TRBJ1-2; tentatively, D is TRBD1 (5 bases). V dropped 6 bases and J dropped 4 bases, with 9 bases sitting between them. Germline loops: CDR1 DFQATT, CDR2 SNEGSKA (reference sequence). The CDR3 sequence is 11 residues long. The CDR3 here is CSAVGAYGYTF. CDR3 in DNA: TGCAGTGCGGTAGGGGCCTATGGCTACACCTTC.

This chain connects TRBV6-1 to TRBJ2-5, with TRBD2 as a possible D gene (5 bases). Germline V gene sequence: CDR1 MNHNS, CDR2 SASEGT. With 8 bases removed from V and 5 bases from J, the gap between germline ends came to 15 bases. The length of the CDR3 is 13 residues. The CDR3 DNA follows: TGTGCCAGCTGTTGGAGGTTTGGGGAGACCCAGTACTTC. This encodes CASCWRFGETQYF.

The V call is TRBV5-5, the J call TRBJ1-1; D remains unclear. CDR1 and CDR2 from the germline V gene are SGHKS and YYEKEE (reference sequence). V was cut by 1 base and J by 4 bases, with 14 bases left in between. This CDR3 is built from 15 residues. CDR3 sequence: CASSLRGNGVTEAFF. The CDR3 DNA reads as TGTGCCAGCAGCTTGCGGGGTAACGGGGTCACTGAAGCTTTCTTT.